Each of the 25 T cell receptor beta chains below was sequenced from the same sample in a study of cytomegalovirus exposure and HLA in healthy donors. Measured with immunoSEQ multiplex PCR; TCRdb has only the in-frame clones, and not every one. The sample lists approximately 140,000 clones; more than 75% were seen once. The sequenced sample consisted of PBMCs. These receptors were obtained from a young man in good health and CMV-seropositive.

CDR3 nucleotides: TGTGCCAGCAGCCGAGGACTAGCGGGGTTCCCCTACAATGAGCAGTTCTTC. Translation: CASSRGLAGFPYNEQFF. The V and J genes are TRBV7-8 and TRBJ2-1, with 12 nucleotides matching TRBD2. V gave up 5 bases and J gave up 2 bases; unmatched junction bases: 7. Germline lookup yields CDR1 SGHVS and CDR2 FQNEAQ. This CDR3 is built from 17 residues.

This chain joins TRBV4-1 and TRBJ2-7; TRBD2 matches at 9 bases. CDR3 length: 15 amino acids. Germline-derived CDR1 and CDR2 are MGHRA and YSYEKL. Trimming at V came to 4 bases and at J to 5 bases, leaving 9 bases not matched to a gene. CDR3 DNA: TGCGCCAGCAGCCGAGAAGGCGCGGGAGGGAACGAGCAGTACTTC. As protein: CASSREGAGGNEQYF.

The chain recombines TRBV2 with TRBJ1-1; 12 bases align to TRBD1. The CDR3 is 16 residues long. Germline V gene data show CDR1 as SNHLY and CDR2 as FYNNEI. Losses at the gene ends were 10 bases for V and 6 bases for J; bases not matched to a gene: 15. CDR3 residues: CATDEPGTGGSAEAFF. In nucleotides, the CDR3 is TGTGCCACCGACGAACCGGGGACAGGGGGCTCGGCTGAAGCTTTCTTT.

The chain links TRBV7-2 to TRBJ1-2, with 7 positions matching TRBD1. This CDR3 is 14 amino acids long. Trimming at V came to 5 bases and at J to 4 bases, leaving 7 bases not matched to a gene. Germline CDR1 and CDR2: SGHTA and FQGNSA. The CDR3 sequence is CASSEQGSGYGYTF. CDR3 DNA: TGTGCCAGCAGCGAACAGGGGTCGGGCTATGGCTACACCTTC.

The chain couples TRBV5-8 to TRBJ2-1; TRBD1 agrees at 12 bases. The CDR3 has 15 amino acids. Trimming at V came to 3 bases and at J to 8 bases, leaving 6 bases not matched to a gene. Germline loops: CDR1 SGHTS, CDR2 YDEGEE. The CDR3 nucleotides read TGTGCCAGCAGCTGGGGACAGGGGGCGGTGGATGAGCAGTTCTTC. Residues: CASSWGQGAVDEQFF. Complete variable domain (other parts from reference TRBV5-8 and TRBJ2-1): EAGVTQSPTHLIKTRGQQATLRCSPISGHTSVYWYQQALGLGLQFLLWYDEGEERNRGNFPPRFSGRQFPNYSSELNVNALELEDSALYLCASSWGQGAVDEQFFGPGTRLTVL.

This sequence joins TRBV18 and TRBJ1-1, with unresolved D. The V and J ends lost 2 bases and 3 bases respectively, with 7 bases between them. Germline values: CDR1 KGHSH, CDR2 LQKENI. The length of the CDR3 is 13 residues. CDR3 DNA sequence: TGTGCCAGCTCACCAAACATCTACACTGAAGCTTTCTTT. Translating gives CASSPNIYTEAFF. Combining the CDR3 with reference TRBV18 and TRBJ1-1 gives the whole variable domain NAGVMQNPRHLVRRRGQEARLRCSPMKGHSHVYWYRQLPEEGLKFMVYLQKENIIDESGMPKERFSAEFPKEGPSILRIQQVVRGDSAAYFCASSPNIYTEAFFGQGTRLTVV.

The chain links TRBV15 to TRBJ1-5; 8 bases are shared with TRBD1. This CDR3 is built from 15 residues. After removal of 4 bases from V and 3 bases from J, the junction contained 5 bases not matched to a gene. The V gene's germline CDR1 is LNHNV and CDR2 YYDKDF (reference sequence). The CDR3 DNA reads TGTGCCACCAGCACCGACAGGGGATACAATCAGCCCCAGCATTTT. Its translation: CATSTDRGYNQPQHF.

The chain employs TRBV2 and TRBJ2-3; TRBD2 agrees at 7 bases. Trimming took 7 bases from V and 2 from J; bases not matched to a gene: 15. Germline CDR1 is SNHLY and CDR2 is FYNNEI. The CDR3 consists of 17 residues. CDR3 coding DNA: TGTGCCAGCACCGATTTGGGACTACGGACACACACAGATACGCAGTATTTT. Protein sequence: CASTDLGLRTHTDTQYF.

V usage is TRBV4-1 and J usage is TRBJ1-5; D unclear. V shed 1 base and J shed 2 bases, with 9 bases lying between them. In germline, CDR1 is MGHRA, CDR2 YSYEKL. This CDR3 region has 15 residues. CDR3 sequence reads: CASSQGGFGNQPQHF. DNA of the CDR3: TGCGCCAGCAGCCAAGGAGGGTTCGGCAATCAGCCCCAGCATTTT.

The chain joins TRBV7-2 to TRBJ2-5; D is unclear. V was cut by 2 bases and J by 2 bases, with 6 bases left in between. This CDR3 has 13 amino acids. Germline CDR1 is SGHTA and CDR2 is FQGNSA. The CDR3 sequence: CASSLNPQETQYF. DNA of the CDR3: TGTGCCAGCAGCTTAAATCCACAAGAGACCCAGTACTTC.

The chain links TRBV7-9 to TRBJ2-7; 9 positions agree with TRBD1. This CDR3 is built from 14 residues. Germline V lookup: CDR1 SEHNR, CDR2 FQNEAQ (reference sequence). V lost 5 bases and J lost 2; bases outside the gene matches: 4. The CDR3 loop is CASSVRDRAYEQYF. CDR3 nucleotide sequence: TGTGCCAGCAGCGTCCGGGACAGGGCCTACGAGCAGTACTTC.

The chain employs TRBV5-1 and TRBJ1-2; tentative D call: TRBD1 (5 bases). Germline V lookup: CDR1 SGHRS, CDR2 YFSETQ. The CDR3 runs to 13 residues. The V end lost 4 bases, the J end lost 4 bases, and 11 bases lay between the germline ends. CDR3 sequence (DNA): TGCGCCAGCAGCCCCGACAGCCTCTATGGCTACACCTTC. Its translation: CASSPDSLYGYTF.

The chain couples TRBV29-1 to TRBJ1-2; D is undetermined. In germline, CDR1 is SQVTM, CDR2 ANQGSEA. The CDR3 loop spans 14 amino acids. V gave up 1 base and J gave up 0 bases, with 9 bases separating them. CDR3 nucleotide sequence: TGCAGCGTTGAAGTAGAGGGAACTAACTATGGCTACACCTTC. Encoded protein: CSVEVEGTNYGYTF.

This chain connects TRBV5-1 to TRBJ2-3, with TRBD1 as a possible D gene (7 bases). From germline, CDR1 is SGHRS and CDR2 YFSETQ. Deletions cut 4 bases from V and 0 bases from J, with 24 bases between. This CDR3 comprises 19 residues. The CDR3 DNA sequence: TGCGCCAGCAGCCGGAGGGGGCGCTTATCTCTCTCTAGCACAGATACGCAGTATTTT. Translating gives CASSRRGRLSLSSTDTQYF.

The chain uses TRBV11-2 and TRBJ2-3; TRBD1 might be the D (5 bases). Germline CDR1 reads SGHAT; CDR2 reads FQNNGV. V was pared by 5 bases and J by 3 bases, with 9 bases between. The CDR3 is 13 residues long. CDR3 loop: CASSRRETDTQYF. DNA for the CDR3: TGTGCCAGCAGCCGCAGGGAAACAGATACGCAGTATTTT. Full variable domain (outside the CDR3, taken from reference TRBV11-2 and TRBJ2-3): EAGVAQSPRYKIIEKRQSVAFWCNPISGHATLYWYQQILGQGPKLLIQFQNNGVVDDSQLPKDRFSAERLKGVDSTLKIQPAKLEDSAVYLCASSRRETDTQYFGPGTRLTVL.

The chain is built from TRBV9 and TRBJ1-1; 7 nucleotides match TRBD1. Germline lookup yields CDR1 SGDLS and CDR2 YYNGEE. The CDR3 extends over 12 amino acids. The V segment lost 3 bases and the J segment 5 bases; nucleotides outside the gene matches: 1. The CDR3, as DNA: TGTGCCAGCAGCGACAGGGGTACTGAAGCTTTCTTT. Translation: CASSDRGTEAFF.

This chain links TRBV4-1 with TRBJ2-6; tentative D call: TRBD1 (5 bases). V lost 0 bases to trimming and J lost 2 bases, with 11 bases between them. Looked up from germline, CDR1 is MGHRA and CDR2 is YSYEKL. This CDR3 has 17 residues. The CDR3 protein is CASSQDRYRTGANVLTF. The CDR3 coding sequence is TGCGCCAGCAGCCAAGATAGGTACAGGACTGGGGCCAACGTCCTGACTTTC.

The V gene is TRBV14, the J gene TRBJ1-1; 8 bases line up with TRBD1. The V and J ends lost 1 base and 7 bases, in that order; junction bases with no gene match: 8. The CDR3 has 15 amino acids. Germline CDR1 reads SGHDN; CDR2 reads FVKESK. The CDR3 DNA reads TGTGCCAGCAGCCAAGCAGGGGGCGCCTCTATTGAAGCTTTCTTT. As protein: CASSQAGGASIEAFF.

The chain uses TRBV6-1 and TRBJ1-3, with TRBD1 matching 7 bases. V shed 5 bases and J 3 bases; nucleotides not matched to a gene: 4. This CDR3 spans 14 amino acids. Germline V gene data show CDR1 as MNHNS and CDR2 as SASEGT. The CDR3 protein is CASSPRGVGNTIYF. CDR3 sequence (DNA): TGTGCCAGCAGTCCCAGGGGGGTTGGAAACACCATATATTTT.

The chain couples TRBV30 to TRBJ1-4, with TRBD1 identical over 7 bases. This CDR3 contains 16 residues. CDR1 is GTSNPN and CDR2 is SVGIG in the germline V gene (reference sequence). Trimming took 1 base from V and 7 from J; bases not matched to a gene: 12. CDR3 region: CAWSEGARGWGEKLFF. The CDR3 nucleotides read TGTGCCTGGAGTGAGGGGGCGAGGGGTTGGGGTGAAAAACTGTTTTTT.

V is TRBV6-5 and J is TRBJ1-5; D possibly corresponds to TRBD1 (5 bases). Per the germline V gene, CDR1 is MNHEY and CDR2 is SVGAGI. This CDR3 is built from 15 residues. Trimming cost V 0 bases and J 11 bases, with 17 bases left between them. This CDR3 is CASSYSGTYGEAQHF. The CDR3 nucleotides read TGTGCCAGCAGTTACTCCGGGACTTACGGGGAGGCCCAGCATTTT.

This clone was picked up a small number of times. The rearrangement joins TRBV10-2 to TRBJ1-5; 10 nucleotides align to TRBD1. Germline values: CDR1 WSHSY, CDR2 SAAADI. The trim removed 3 bases at V and 5 bases at J, leaving 10 bases unmatched. The CDR3 extends over 17 amino acids. CDR3 loop: CASSDRVGQGSHQPQHF. The CDR3 region has the DNA TGCGCCAGCAGTGATAGGGTGGGACAGGGGTCCCATCAGCCCCAGCATTTT.

DNA of the CDR3: TGTGCCAGTAGTATCATGGGGAGCGGAGATACCGGGGAGCTGTTTTTT. It translates to CASSIMGSGDTGELFF. This chain links TRBV19 with TRBJ2-2; tentative D call: TRBD2 (5 bases). Trimming shortened V by 3 bases and J by 5 bases, and 16 bases separated the two germline ends. CDR1 LNHDA and CDR2 SQIVND come from the germline V gene (reference sequence). CDR3 length equals 16 residues.

The genes are TRBV9 and TRBJ2-1; a possible D gene is TRBD1 (5 bases). Germline-derived CDR1 and CDR2 are SGDLS and YYNGEE. V gave up 3 bases and J gave up 2 bases, with 12 bases separating them. The CDR3 is 15 residues long. The CDR3: CASSDEGAAYNEQFF. CDR3 in DNA: TGTGCCAGCAGCGACGAAGGGGCTGCCTACAATGAGCAGTTCTTC.

Comment on this clone: One end of the junction does not line up with germline, which may come from a read error. The identical CDR3 is also encoded by other nucleotide sequences in the sample. V gene TRBV5-4 combines with J gene TRBJ2-1; D unresolved. This CDR3 comprises 11 residues. CDR1 and CDR2 (germline): SGHNT, YYREEE (reference sequence). CDR3 bases: TGTGCCAGCAGCTCCGACAATGAGCAGTTCTTC. It specifies CASSSDNEQFF.